This TCR beta chain was captured in a study of blood T cell repertoires in COVID-19. Looking at the study overall: Material from acute and convalescent COVID-19 was sourced from the United States, Italy and Spain. Nucleic acid was either cDNA or gDNA, and it came from T cells, B-cell-depleted T cells, or PBMCs.

V lost 5 bases and J lost 3; bases outside the gene matches: 6. Germline CDR1 is SGHVS and CDR2 is FNYEAQ. This CDR3 has 16 residues. Authors' methods: Researchers report that nucleated cell counts were estimated from reference gene primer amplification. Some clones are missing from TCRdb's copy, which holds only in-frame ones; the method was immunoSEQ multiplex PCR. V, J and clone size were drawn from that table, and D and trimming were deduced from the DNA. Here the sample spans 30,000 or so clones, approximately 81% being singletons. The TCR comes from a man older than 75 with acute or convalescent COVID-19. Sequencing was done on a sample of peripheral blood. The rearrangement links TRBV7-6 to TRBJ2-2, with 10 bases matching TRBD1. The CDR3 DNA follows: TGTGCCAGCAGCATTACCGGGACAGGGGACACCGGGGAGCTGTTTTTT. This encodes CASSITGTGDTGELFF. Supplemented by reference TRBV7-6 and TRBJ2-2, the full variable domain reads GAGVSQSPRYKVTKRGQDVALRCDPISGHVSLYWYRQALGQGPEFLTYFNYEAQQDKSGLPNDRFSAERPEGSISTLTIQRTEQRDSAMYRCASSITGTGDTGELFFGEGSRLTVL.